Below are 10 T cell receptor beta chains sequenced from a single sample in a study. TCRdb independently ran MiXCR on the 5' RACE reads; one entry per CDR3 protein. The sample carries about 62,000 distinct CDR3 sequences, approximately 29% recorded once. The specimen sequenced was tumor-infiltrating naive CD4+ T cells sorted from the breast tumor. This sample's subset: naive CD4+ T cells, CD4+CD45RA+CD25-. Receptors were obtained from a female donor with breast cancer.

This clonotype showed up many times. This chain links TRBV7-3 with TRBJ2-7; D not certain. Germline V CDR1 and CDR2: SGHTA, FQGTGA. The ends were cut back, 1 base at V and 2 bases at J, with 12 bases in the middle. This CDR3 region has 15 residues. The CDR3 reads CASSLNSGGPYEQYF. The CDR3 nucleotides read TGTGCCAGCAGCTTAAATTCGGGTGGGCCCTACGAGCAGTACTTC.

The chain couples TRBV5-1 to TRBJ2-5; 7 bases align to TRBD1. Unmatched junction bases numbered 7, after V lost 3 bases and J lost 5 bases. In germline, CDR1 is SGHRS, CDR2 YFSETQ. The CDR3 has 14 residues. In DNA, the CDR3 is TGCGCCAGCAGCTCCACAGGGGTCATGGAGACCCAGTACTTC. Its protein is CASSSTGVMETQYF.

About this clonotype itself: Compared with germline, one end of the junction differs, possibly owing to a read error. The genes are TRBV7-7 and TRBJ1-1; D is perhaps TRBD1 (5 bases). Germline CDR1 reads SSHAT; CDR2 reads FNYEAQ (reference sequence). The CDR3 length is 13 residues. CDR3 residues: CASSSGLGTEAFF. The DNA for the CDR3 is TGTGCTAGCAGCTCAGGGTTGGGCACTGAAGCTTTCTTT. Variable domain in full (rest from reference TRBV7-7 and TRBJ1-1): GAGVSQSPRYKVTKRGQDVTLRCDPISSHATLYWYQQALGQGPEFLTYFNYEAQPDKSGLPSDRFSAERPEGSISTLTIQRTEQRDSAMYRCASSSGLGTEAFFGQGTRLTVV.

Turning to this clonotype: A much larger clone sits a single nucleotide away, making a read error possible. The chain employs TRBV4-1 and TRBJ1-3; D gene ambiguous. The CDR3 loop spans 17 amino acids. Per the germline V gene, CDR1 is MGHRA and CDR2 is YSYEKL. V lost 1 base and J 0 bases, leaving 13 bases between the germline ends. CDR3 amino acids: CASSQVEMGFSGNTIYF. As DNA, the CDR3 is TGCGCCAGCAGCCAAGTGGAGATGGGGTTCTCTGGAAACACCATATATTTT.

On this clonotype itself: This clone may be a read error of a much larger clone one base away. The V and J genes are TRBV29-1 and TRBJ2-3; 11 bases line up with TRBD2. Germline V lookup: CDR1 SQVTM, CDR2 ANQGSEA. CDR3 size: 15 residues. CDR3 region: CSAQTSGMRTDTRYF. The CDR3 DNA reads TGCAGCGCCCAGACTAGCGGGATGAGGACAGATACGCGGTATTTT.

This clonotype was observed a handful of times. V and J are TRBV20-1 and TRBJ1-5, with D unresolved. The CDR3 length is 13 residues. CDR1 and CDR2 from the germline V gene are DFQATT and SNEGSKA (reference sequence). V shed 3 bases and J shed 2 bases, with 8 bases lying between them. DNA of the CDR3: TGCAGTGCTAGGGTGGATCGCAATCAGCCCCAGCATTTT. Translation: CSARVDRNQPQHF.

As DNA, the CDR3 is TGTGCCAGCAGCCAGGACAGGGGGCAAGATACGCAGTATTTT. As protein: CASSQDRGQDTQYF. The chain is built from TRBV7-3 and TRBJ2-3, with 11 bases that match TRBD1. After removal of 5 bases from V and 5 bases from J, the junction contained 3 bases not matched to a gene. This CDR3 contains 14 residues. CDR1 is SGHTA, CDR2 FQGTGA, per germline.

This clonotype was seen a handful of times. The rearrangement joins TRBV7-9 to TRBJ2-7; D call uncertain. The CDR3 extends over 14 amino acids. V dropped 5 bases and J dropped 0 bases, with 11 bases sitting between them. The V gene's germline CDR1 is SEHNR and CDR2 FQNEAQ (reference sequence). As DNA, the CDR3 is TGTGCCAGCAGCCCCCGGCCTAACTCCTACGAGCAGTACTTC. The encoded protein is CASSPRPNSYEQYF.

A note on this clonotype: Just one base apart from a much larger clone, this may be a read error. The chain joins TRBV20-1 to TRBJ1-1; TRBD1 is a possible D gene (6 bases). The germline V and J ends were trimmed by 4 bases and 6 bases, with 21 bases remaining between them. This CDR3 contains 15 residues. Germline CDR1 DFQATT, CDR2 SNEGSKA (reference sequence). The CDR3 loop reads CSATDVRGADAEAFF. The CDR3 DNA reads as TGCAGTGCTACAGATGTACGGGGGGCGGACGCTGAAGCTTTCTTT.

This clonotype was picked up a small number of times. J is TRBJ1-2 and V is TRBV6-5; D is possibly TRBD1 (6 bases). The CDR3 totals 16 residues. Germline loops: CDR1 MNHEY, CDR2 SVGAGI. V was shortened by 2 bases and J by 4 bases, with 17 bases between the two germline ends. The DNA of the CDR3 is TGTGCCAGCAGTTACGCTAACGGGGGGCTCTCCTATGGCTACACCTTC. This encodes CASSYANGGLSYGYTF.